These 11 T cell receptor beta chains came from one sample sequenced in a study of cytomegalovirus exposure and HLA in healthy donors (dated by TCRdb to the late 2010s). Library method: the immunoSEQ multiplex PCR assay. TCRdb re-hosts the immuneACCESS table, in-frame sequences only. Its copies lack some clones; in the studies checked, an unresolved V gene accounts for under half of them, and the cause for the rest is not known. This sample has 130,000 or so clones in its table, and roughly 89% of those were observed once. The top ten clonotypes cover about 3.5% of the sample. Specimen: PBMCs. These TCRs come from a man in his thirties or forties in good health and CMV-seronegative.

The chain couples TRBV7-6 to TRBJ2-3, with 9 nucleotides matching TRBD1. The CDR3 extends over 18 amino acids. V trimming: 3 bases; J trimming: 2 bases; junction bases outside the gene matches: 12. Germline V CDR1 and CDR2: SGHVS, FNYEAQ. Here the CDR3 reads CASSFRSSGTGYTDTQYF. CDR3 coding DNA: TGTGCCAGCAGCTTTCGTTCCTCCGGGACAGGGTACACAGATACGCAGTATTTT.

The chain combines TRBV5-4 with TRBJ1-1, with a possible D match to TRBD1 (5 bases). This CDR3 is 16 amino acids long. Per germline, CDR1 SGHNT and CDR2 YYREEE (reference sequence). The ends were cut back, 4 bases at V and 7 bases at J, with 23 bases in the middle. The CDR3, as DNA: TGTGCCAGCAGCCCCTCGTCAGGGTCGCTTTTGAATGAAGCTTTCTTT. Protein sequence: CASSPSSGSLLNEAFF.

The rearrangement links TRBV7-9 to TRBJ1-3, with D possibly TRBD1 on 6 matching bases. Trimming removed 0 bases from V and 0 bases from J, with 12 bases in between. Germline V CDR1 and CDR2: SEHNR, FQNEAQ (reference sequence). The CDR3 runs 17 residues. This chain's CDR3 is CASSLAGDRPSGNTIYF. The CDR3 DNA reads TGTGCCAGCAGCTTAGCGGGAGACAGGCCCTCTGGAAACACCATATATTTT. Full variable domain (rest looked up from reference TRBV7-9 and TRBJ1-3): DTGVSQNPRHKITKRGQNVTFRCDPISEHNRLYWYRQTLGQGPEFLTYFQNEAQLEKSRLLSDRFSAERPKGSFSTLEIQRTEQGDSAMYLCASSLAGDRPSGNTIYFGEGSWLTVV.

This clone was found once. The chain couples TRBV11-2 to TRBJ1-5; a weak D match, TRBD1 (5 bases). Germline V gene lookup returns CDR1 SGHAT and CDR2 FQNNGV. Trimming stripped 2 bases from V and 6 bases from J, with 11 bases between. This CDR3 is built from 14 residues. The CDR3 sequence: CASSLRGISQPQHF. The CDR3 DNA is TGTGCCAGCAGCTTACGGGGGATCAGTCAGCCCCAGCATTTT.

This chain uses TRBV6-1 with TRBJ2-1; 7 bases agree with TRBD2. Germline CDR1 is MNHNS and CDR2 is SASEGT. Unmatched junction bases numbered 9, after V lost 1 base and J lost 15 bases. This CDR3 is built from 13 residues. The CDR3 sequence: CASSEELESSGFF. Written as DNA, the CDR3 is TGTGCCAGCAGTGAAGAACTGGAGTCTAGCGGGTTCTTC.

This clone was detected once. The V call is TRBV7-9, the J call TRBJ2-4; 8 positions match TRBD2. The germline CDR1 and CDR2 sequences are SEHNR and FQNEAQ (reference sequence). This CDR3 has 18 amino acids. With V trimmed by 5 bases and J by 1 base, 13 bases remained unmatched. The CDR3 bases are TGTGCCAGCAGCAACCCACGGTCGGCTAGCGGGGCCAAAAACATTCAGTACTTC. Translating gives CASSNPRSASGAKNIQYF.

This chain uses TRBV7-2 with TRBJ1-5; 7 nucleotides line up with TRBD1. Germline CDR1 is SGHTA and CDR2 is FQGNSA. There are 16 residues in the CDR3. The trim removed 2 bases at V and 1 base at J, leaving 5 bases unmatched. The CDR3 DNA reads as TGTGCCAGCAGCTTATTCGGGACAGTGAGCAATCAGCCCCAGCATTTT. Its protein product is CASSLFGTVSNQPQHF.

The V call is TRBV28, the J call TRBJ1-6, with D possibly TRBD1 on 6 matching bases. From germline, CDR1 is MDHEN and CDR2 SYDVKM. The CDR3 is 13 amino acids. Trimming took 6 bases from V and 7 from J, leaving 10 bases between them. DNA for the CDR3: TGTGCCAGCAGACTACAGGGCAATTCACCCCTCCACTTT. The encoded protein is CASRLQGNSPLHF.

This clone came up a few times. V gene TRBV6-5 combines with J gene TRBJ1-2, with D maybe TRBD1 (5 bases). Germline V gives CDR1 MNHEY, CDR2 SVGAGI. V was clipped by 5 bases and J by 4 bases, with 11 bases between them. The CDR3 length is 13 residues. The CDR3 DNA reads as TGTGCCAGCAGTCGGGAGGGGCCCTATGGCTACACCTTC. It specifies CASSREGPYGYTF.

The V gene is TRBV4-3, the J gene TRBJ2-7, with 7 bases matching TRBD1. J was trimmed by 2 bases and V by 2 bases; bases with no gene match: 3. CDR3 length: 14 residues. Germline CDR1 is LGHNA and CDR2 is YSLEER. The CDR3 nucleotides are TGCGCCAGCAGCCAAATAACAGGGGCCTACGAGCAGTACTTC. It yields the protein CASSQITGAYEQYF.

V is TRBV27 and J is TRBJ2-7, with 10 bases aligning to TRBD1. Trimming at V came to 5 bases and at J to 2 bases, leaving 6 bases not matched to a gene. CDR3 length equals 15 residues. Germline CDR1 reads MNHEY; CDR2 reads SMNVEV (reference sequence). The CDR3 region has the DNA TGTGCCAGCAGTCCCTGGGGGACAGGGGCCTACGAGCAGTACTTC. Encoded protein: CASSPWGTGAYEQYF.